Below are 31 T cell receptor beta chains sequenced from a single sample in a study of molecular identifiers for immune sequencing clone quantification (dated by TCRdb to 2016 to 2019). Receptors were amplified or captured by PCR. Sequenced using an Illumina HiSeq 4000. TCRdb's own reprocessing of the public reads used fastp at Q25 and MiXCR and kept productive beta chains. Identical CDR3 protein sequences are pooled into one entry, listed with their most common genes and DNA. The sample data list around 65,000 distinct CDR3 sequences, and around 17% of these were observed just once. The ten largest make up 1.3% to 1.5% of the sample. The sample comprised naive CD8+ T cells from blood, with Jurkat cell RNA spiked in. The intended sense of this specimen's cell subset or site label: FACS-sorted CD8+CD4-CCR7+CD45RA+ naive T cells. Receptor source: a human donor in good health. Some libraries in this study had Jurkat cell RNA spiked in.

A word on this clonotype: Given a much more abundant clone one base away, this may be a read error. This chain uses TRBV24-1 with TRBJ2-6; D assignment may be TRBD1 or TRBD2 (6 bases each). This CDR3 has 16 amino acids. CDR1 is KGHDR, CDR2 SFDVKD, per germline. In DNA, the CDR3 is TGTGCCACCAGTGAGGCCTGGGGGCGCGGGGCCAACGCCCTGACTTTC. Amino acid sequence: CATSEAWGRGANALTF.

This clonotype has ten or more counts. The chain combines TRBV21-1 with TRBJ2-4; whether TRBD1, the table's D call, matches the DNA was not checked. TRBV21-1 is a pseudogene locus. The CDR3 consists of 17 residues. The CDR3 sequence is CANKTGPRTEAKNIQYF. The CDR3 DNA sequence: TGTGCCAATAAGACAGGGCCACGTACTGAAGCCAAAAACATTCAGTACTTC.

Of note for this clonotype: A much more abundant neighbour one base away suggests this may be a read error. The chain joins TRBV2 to TRBJ1-1; 9 nucleotides align to TRBD1. The CDR3 spans 15 residues. Germline V gives CDR1 SNHLY, CDR2 FYNNEI. CDR3 residues: CASMGTGPRGLGALF. The CDR3 bases are TGTGCCAGCATGGGGACAGGGCCCCGCGGACTGGGAGCTCTCTTT.

The chain couples TRBV12-3 or TRBV12-4 to TRBJ2-1; 9 bases match TRBD1. The CDR3 is made up of 15 amino acids. The V and J ends lost 2 bases and 8 bases, in that order; junction bases with no gene match: 7. Here the CDR3 DNA reads TGTGCCAGCAGTTTAAGGGACAGGGATTGGGATGAGCAGTTCTTC. Its protein product is CASSLRDRDWDEQFF.

The CDR3 sequence: CASSQTGTFIYEQYF. The CDR3 DNA is TGTGCCAGCAGTCAAACCGGGACATTCATCTACGAGCAGTACTTC. The rearrangement links TRBV12-3 or TRBV12-4 to TRBJ2-7; a weak D match, TRBD1 (6 bases). The length of the CDR3 is 15 residues. The germline V and J ends were trimmed by 5 bases and 3 bases, with 17 bases remaining between them.

Ten or more counts support this clonotype. The chain is built from TRBV20-1 and TRBJ2-1; D unclear. The germline gives CDR1 DFQATT, CDR2 SNEGSKA (reference sequence). The CDR3 sequence is 14 residues long. V lost 5 bases and J lost 1, with 12 bases in between. Here the CDR3 DNA reads TGCAGTGCTGATAGTCAGAGGTCCTACAATGAGCAGTTCTTC. Amino acids: CSADSQRSYNEQFF.

On this clonotype: Germline and junction disagree at one end, which may indicate a read error. The genes are TRBV13 and TRBJ2-1; 7 positions match TRBD1. Germline CDR1 PRHDT, CDR2 FYEKMQ (reference sequence). The CDR3 is 15 amino acids. CDR3 region: CASSFGQEHYNEQVF. The CDR3 DNA sequence: TGTGCCAGCAGCTTTGGACAGGAGCACTACAATGAGCAGGTCTTC.

This clonotype was seen ten or more times. The V gene is TRBV7-2, the J gene TRBJ2-7, with a possible D match to TRBD2 (7 bases). CDR1 is SGHTA and CDR2 is FQGNSA in the germline V gene. Trimming removed 3 bases at V and 5 bases at J, with 11 bases between. CDR3 length: 13 amino acids. CDR3 amino acids: CASSLGGGDEQYF. CDR3 nucleotide sequence: TGTGCCAGCAGCTTGGGAGGGGGGGACGAGCAGTACTTC.

This clonotype was recorded many times. J is TRBJ1-1 and V is TRBV7-9; D call uncertain. The CDR3 consists of 14 residues. V dropped 3 bases and J dropped 4 bases, with 12 bases sitting between them. CDR1 is SEHNR, CDR2 FQNEAQ, per germline (reference sequence). The CDR3 region has the DNA TGTGCCAGCAGCTTCGAGCAAGCCCGCACTGAAGCTTTCTTT. This codes for CASSFEQARTEAFF.

This clonotype came up many times. This chain joins TRBV5-8 and TRBJ1-1, with D maybe TRBD1 (5 bases). Trimming shortened V by 1 base and J by 4 bases, and 11 bases separated the two germline ends. CDR1 and CDR2 from the germline V gene are SGHTS and YDEGEE. The CDR3 covers 14 residues. This chain's CDR3 is CASSLPGTGTEAFF. In nucleotides, the CDR3 is TGTGCCAGCAGCTTGCCTGGGACGGGCACTGAAGCTTTCTTT.

By share, this clonotype ranks as medium-sized. CDR3: CASSQDAGRDEQFF. The CDR3 coding sequence is TGCGCCAGCAGCCAAGATGCAGGGAGGGATGAGCAGTTCTTC. The rearrangement links TRBV4-1 to TRBJ2-1; 7 bases are shared with TRBD2. The CDR3 consists of 14 residues. CDR1 is MGHRA, CDR2 YSYEKL, per germline. The trim removed 0 bases at V and 8 bases at J, leaving 4 bases unmatched.

Points on this clonotype: A much larger clone differs from this one at a single base, so this may be a read error. V is TRBV19 and J is TRBJ2-7; the D is unclear. The CDR3 is 15 residues long. Per germline, CDR1 LNHDA and CDR2 SQIVND (reference sequence). Trimming left V 11 bases short and J 1 base short, with 21 bases between. The CDR3 DNA is TGTGCCGCCCTAGGCCTCACGGAGTCTTCCTACGAGCAGTACTTC. Residues: CAALGLTESSYEQYF.

This clonotype was counted many times. The V and J genes are TRBV3-1 and TRBJ2-3; 10 nucleotides line up with TRBD2. CDR1 LGHDT and CDR2 YNNKEL come from the germline V gene (reference sequence). The CDR3 has 17 residues. J lost 4 bases, V lost 0 bases, and 7 bases had no gene match. The CDR3 coding sequence is TGTGCCAGCAGCCAAGATCTACTAGCGGGGACCCCAGATACGCAGTATTTT. Protein sequence: CASSQDLLAGTPDTQYF.

This clonotype came up many times. The chain carries TRBV2 and TRBJ2-1, with D tentatively TRBD1 (6 bases). This CDR3 has 16 residues. CDR1 and CDR2 from the germline V gene are SNHLY and FYNNEI. V dropped 3 bases and J dropped 2 bases, with 14 bases sitting between them. For the CDR3, the DNA is TGTGCCAGCAGTGATCCCCGGGACATCGCCTACAATGAGCAGTTCTTC. Encoded protein: CASSDPRDIAYNEQFF.

This clonotype was detected many times. The rearrangement links TRBV15 to TRBJ2-2, with unresolved D. Germline-derived CDR1 and CDR2 are LNHNV and YYDKDF (reference sequence). CDR3 size: 15 residues. Trimming shortened V by 1 base and J by 0 bases, and 6 bases separated the two germline ends. In nucleotides, the CDR3 is TGTGCCACCAGCAGAGCGGGTTCGAACACCGGGGAGCTGTTTTTT. Translating it yields CATSRAGSNTGELFF.

Regarding this clonotype: One end of the junction is discordant with germline, which a read error may explain. The chain recombines TRBV7-7 with TRBJ2-7; D assignment may be TRBD1 or TRBD2 (5 bases each). Germline CDR1 and CDR2: SSHAT and FNYEAQ (reference sequence). The CDR3 consists of 13 residues. The CDR3 nucleotides are TGTGCTAGCAGCTTAATATCGGGACGGGAGCAGTACTTC. Its protein product is CASSLISGREQYF.

This clonotype was seen ten or more times. In DNA, the CDR3 is TGTGCCAGTTACAGGAGTTCGGACACAGATACGCAGTATTTT. Protein product: CASYRSSDTDTQYF. J is TRBJ2-3 and V is TRBV7-9; maybe TRBD1 (5 bases). Germline values: CDR1 SEHNR, CDR2 FQNEAQ (reference sequence). The CDR3 has 14 amino acids. V was pared by 9 bases and J by 2 bases, with 15 bases between.

There are many counts of this clonotype. The J gene is TRBJ2-7, the V gene TRBV28; 14 nucleotides agree with TRBD2. Germline V gene lookup returns CDR1 MDHEN and CDR2 SYDVKM. With V trimmed by 5 bases and J by 2 bases, 14 bases remained unmatched. The CDR3 covers 19 residues. Here the CDR3 reads CASSPPGLAGVLSPYEQYF. For the CDR3, the DNA is TGTGCCAGCAGTCCTCCGGGACTAGCGGGAGTCTTAAGCCCCTACGAGCAGTACTTC.

This clonotype was observed at least ten times. The V and J genes are TRBV29-1 and TRBJ2-4; 8 bases fit TRBD1. This CDR3 is 17 amino acids long. V was clipped by 0 bases and J by 3 bases; unmatched bases: 10. Per the germline V gene, CDR1 is SQVTM and CDR2 is ANQGSEA. The CDR3 loop reads CSVEEAGGRLVKNIQYF. The CDR3 DNA reads as TGCAGCGTTGAAGAGGCAGGGGGCAGGTTGGTCAAAAACATTCAGTACTTC.

This clonotype was observed at least ten times. The genes are TRBV24-1 and TRBJ2-5; D is possibly TRBD1 or TRBD2 (5 bases each). The CDR3 contains 16 residues. The germline CDR1 and CDR2 sequences are KGHDR and SFDVKD. Trimming stripped 4 bases from V and 5 bases from J, with 19 bases between. Written as DNA, the CDR3 is TGTGCCACCAGTGAACCCGGGGCCGGCGGCTGGGAGACCCAGTACTTC. Protein: CATSEPGAGGWETQYF.

This clonotype was detected ten times or more. The rearrangement links TRBV28 to TRBJ1-5; D unresolved. The CDR3 covers 18 residues. CDR1 is MDHEN, CDR2 SYDVKM, per germline. Trimming stripped 6 bases from V and 0 bases from J, with 21 bases between. The CDR3 bases are TGTGCCAGCAGACTACTTCTTCCAGAGGCCTATAGCAATCAGCCCCAGCATTTT. This gives the protein CASRLLLPEAYSNQPQHF.

Many counts were recorded for this clonotype. The V call is TRBV10-3, the J call TRBJ1-1, with D hard to call. Germline CDR1 ENHRY, CDR2 SYGVKD. Trimming cost V 6 bases and J 0 bases, with 14 bases left between them. The CDR3 is 15 amino acids. The CDR3 nucleotides are TGTGCCATCAGCGCACGGAGTATGATGAACACTGAAGCTTTCTTT. It specifies CAISARSMMNTEAFF.

This clonotype has ten or more counts. The chain carries TRBV28 and TRBJ2-1, with 14 bases matching TRBD2. Germline CDR1 is MDHEN and CDR2 is SYDVKM. Trimming at V came to 5 bases and at J to 5 bases, leaving 5 bases not matched to a gene. This CDR3 region has 16 residues. The CDR3 region is CASSPGLAGGNNEQFF. The CDR3 DNA sequence: TGTGCCAGCAGTCCCGGACTAGCGGGAGGTAACAATGAGCAGTTCTTC.

A note on this clonotype: With a much larger clone just one base away, this may be a read error. Lacking the conserved final phenylalanine or tryptophan, this CDR3 likely reflects a read error. The chain employs TRBV27 and TRBJ1-6; D gene uncertain. This CDR3 spans 15 amino acids. The ends were cut back, 3 bases at V and 7 bases at J, with 13 bases in the middle. Per germline, CDR1 MNHEY and CDR2 SMNVEV (reference sequence). In DNA, the CDR3 is TGTGCCAGCAGTTTTGAGGGAAATGGGAATTCACCCCTCCACCTT. It yields the protein CASSFEGNGNSPLHL.

This clonotype was counted at least ten times. The chain has TRBV7-9 and TRBJ2-3; 11 bases line up with TRBD1. Germline-derived CDR1 and CDR2 are SEHNR and FQNEAQ (reference sequence). The V and J ends lost 4 bases and 5 bases, in that order; junction bases with no gene match: 8. The CDR3 contains 16 residues. CDR3 nucleotide sequence: TGTGCCAGCAGCTCCAACCGGGACAGGGGGGGAGATACGCAGTATTTT. Its protein product is CASSSNRDRGGDTQYF.

Ten or more counts support this clonotype. The V gene is TRBV7-3, the J gene TRBJ2-1; tentatively, D is TRBD1 (7 bases). The CDR3 is made up of 15 amino acids. Germline V gene data show CDR1 as SGHTA and CDR2 as FQGTGA. The V and J ends lost 2 bases and 4 bases respectively, with 12 bases between them. The CDR3: CASSLGGTAYNEQFF. Here the CDR3 DNA reads TGTGCCAGCAGCTTAGGGGGGACAGCATACAATGAGCAGTTCTTC.

Many counts were recorded for this clonotype. The V call is TRBV4-3, the J call TRBJ1-6, with 9 nucleotides matching TRBD1. There are 15 residues in the CDR3. Trimming at V came to 1 base and at J to 6 bases, leaving 1 base not matched to a gene. The germline CDR1 and CDR2 sequences are LGHNA and YSLEER. CDR3 DNA: TGCGCCAGCAGCCAAGGGACAGGGGCTAATTCACCCCTCCACTTT. Translation: CASSQGTGANSPLHF.

This clonotype was seen a few times. The V call is TRBV9, the J call TRBJ2-1, with TRBD2 identical over 9 bases. Germline trimming cut 2 bases from V and 0 bases from J; bases unmatched to any gene: 6. This CDR3 has 17 amino acids. CDR1 is SGDLS and CDR2 is YYNGEE in the germline V gene. The CDR3 coding sequence is TGTGCCAGCAGCGTGAAAGGTAGCGGGAGCTCCTACAATGAGCAGTTCTTC. It is translated as CASSVKGSGSSYNEQFF.

This clonotype has ten or more counts. This chain uses TRBV5-6 with TRBJ1-1; no firm D call. Germline V lookup: CDR1 SGHDT, CDR2 YYEEEE. Trimming shortened V by 2 bases and J by 4 bases, and 9 bases separated the two germline ends. The CDR3 totals 13 residues. For the CDR3, the DNA is TGTGCCAGCAGCTTAATTGATGCCACTGAAGCTTTCTTT. Its protein product is CASSLIDATEAFF.

This clonotype was observed many times. The chain couples TRBV5-6 to TRBJ2-1; unclear D gene. Germline V gene sequence: CDR1 SGHDT, CDR2 YYEEEE. V was pared by 0 bases and J by 0 bases, with 19 bases between. This CDR3 is 19 amino acids long. The CDR3 loop is CASSLDGPLSESSYNEQFF. Here the CDR3 DNA reads TGTGCCAGCAGCTTGGACGGTCCCTTAAGCGAAAGCTCCTACAATGAGCAGTTCTTC.

This clonotype occurred a few times. Mismatch with germline at one junction end may stem from a read error. This rearrangement joins TRBV6-5 to TRBJ2-2; 7 bases agree with TRBD1. This CDR3 has 17 residues. Germline assignment: CDR1 MNHEY and CDR2 SVGAGI. The CDR3 nucleotides are TGTGCCAGCAGTTACTTTTTAGGGGGCGAGAACCCCGGGGAGCTGTTTTTT. Translation: CASSYFLGGENPGELFF.